The 26 T cell receptor beta chains reported below all come from one sample, sequenced in a study of patients and donors after allogeneic stem cell transplantation. One entry per CDR3 protein results from TCRdb running MiXCR on the RT-PCR reads. The sample includes over 150,000 distinct CDR3 sequences, approximately 30% of them seen just once. The material sequenced was blood, either unsorted or a sorted T cell fraction (not recorded which). Receptor source: a human donor who was either an allogeneic HSCT recipient or a stem cell or donor lymphocyte infusion donor (not recorded which). It is not recorded whose cells these are; they may come from a transplant donor.

The rearrangement uses TRBV12-3 or TRBV12-4 and TRBJ2-5, with D perhaps matching TRBD2 (5 bases). Deletions cut 2 bases from V and 7 bases from J, with 14 bases between. This CDR3 contains 14 residues. Here the CDR3 DNA reads TGTGCCAGCAGTTTAACGTCAGGACTCCTGACCCAGTACTTC. Its protein product is CASSLTSGLLTQYF.

This clonotype showed up just a few times. The chain is built from TRBV12-3 or TRBV12-4 and TRBJ1-2; no reliable D call. Trimming took 4 bases from V and 8 from J, leaving 17 bases between them. The CDR3 spans 14 residues. DNA for the CDR3: TGTGCCAGCAGTTCCCGGGAGCAAGGCGGGGGCTACACCTTC. It encodes CASSSREQGGGYTF.

Worth noting for this clonotype: Compared with germline, one end of the junction differs, possibly owing to a read error. V and J are TRBV4-2 and TRBJ1-1, with D possibly matching TRBD1 (5 bases). Germline assignment: CDR1 LGHNA and CDR2 YNFKEQ. This CDR3 contains 16 residues. The CDR3 loop reads CACSQIGRGRGAEAFF. The CDR3 bases are TGTGCCTGCAGCCAAATCGGGAGGGGAAGAGGGGCTGAAGCTTTCTTT.

This sequence joins TRBV11-2 and TRBJ2-1; D possibly corresponds to TRBD2 (5 bases). The CDR3 is made up of 17 amino acids. Germline V gene data show CDR1 as SGHAT and CDR2 as FQNNGV. Trimming took 5 bases from V and 0 from J, leaving 17 bases between them. For the CDR3, the DNA is TGTGCCAGCAGCCTCAAGCGGCTGATGAGCTCCTACAATGAGCAGTTCTTC. Its protein product is CASSLKRLMSSYNEQFF.

This clonotype has just a few counts. The V call is TRBV6-5, the J call TRBJ2-7, with D perhaps TRBD1 (6 bases). Germline V CDR1 and CDR2: MNHEY, SVGAGI. CDR3 length: 15 amino acids. The V end lost 5 bases, the J end lost 6 bases, and 20 bases lay between the germline ends. This chain's CDR3 is CASSRYRDTEFEQYF. CDR3 sequence (DNA): TGTGCCAGCAGTCGCTACCGGGACACGGAGTTCGAGCAGTACTTC.

The genes are TRBV18 and TRBJ2-7, with 9 bases that match TRBD2. CDR3 size: 15 residues. J was trimmed by 5 bases and V by 5 bases; bases with no gene match: 10. CDR1 and CDR2 (germline): KGHSH, LQKENI. The CDR3 region is CASSVGAGGPHEQYF. The CDR3 region has the DNA TGTGCCAGCTCAGTGGGGGCGGGAGGGCCCCACGAGCAGTACTTC. Combining the CDR3 with reference TRBV18 and TRBJ2-7 gives the whole variable domain NAGVMQNPRHLVRRRGQEARLRCSPMKGHSHVYWYRQLPEEGLKFMVYLQKENIIDESGMPKERFSAEFPKEGPSILRIQQVVRGDSAAYFCASSVGAGGPHEQYFGPGTRLTVT.

The chain is built from TRBV5-1 and TRBJ1-4, with 10 bases lining up with TRBD1. The ends lost 2 bases at V and 5 bases at J; junction bases unmatched: 15. Germline V gene data show CDR1 as SGHRS and CDR2 as YFSETQ. This CDR3 is built from 19 residues. This chain's CDR3 is CASSFMFPGQGTMNEKLFF. CDR3 DNA: TGCGCCAGCAGCTTCATGTTTCCGGGACAGGGGACAATGAATGAAAAACTGTTTTTT.

The sample holds many counts of this clonotype. The J gene is TRBJ1-3, the V gene TRBV9; D unresolved. Trimming took 0 bases from V and 4 from J, leaving 14 bases between them. Germline CDR1 and CDR2: SGDLS and YYNGEE. CDR3 length equals 16 residues. The CDR3 reads CASSVASGEAGNTIYF. CDR3 DNA sequence: TGTGCCAGCAGCGTAGCCTCCGGGGAGGCGGGAAACACCATATATTTT.

The V gene is TRBV5-1, the J gene TRBJ2-1; a possible D gene is TRBD2 (6 bases). V was cut by 0 bases and J by 0 bases, with 10 bases left in between. The germline V gene has CDR1 SGHRS and CDR2 YFSETQ. This CDR3 comprises 16 residues. The CDR3 nucleotides are TGCGCCAGCAGCTTGGAGCGGGCCAGCTCCTACAATGAGCAGTTCTTC. Translation: CASSLERASSYNEQFF.

V usage is TRBV4-1 and J usage is TRBJ1-5, with a tentative D call TRBD1 (5 bases). In germline, CDR1 is MGHRA, CDR2 YSYEKL. This CDR3 is 16 amino acids long. V lost 2 bases and J 2 bases, leaving 13 bases between the germline ends. In nucleotides, the CDR3 is TGCGCCAGCAGCCAATTCGGGGGAAGGGGCAATCAGCCCCAGCATTTT. It specifies CASSQFGGRGNQPQHF.

This clonotype occurred many times. The chain recombines TRBV12-3 or TRBV12-4 with TRBJ1-5; no reliable D call. The CDR3 is 14 amino acids. The germline V and J ends were trimmed by 5 bases and 0 bases, with 8 bases remaining between them. CDR3 loop: CASSGLDSNQPQHF. For the CDR3, the DNA is TGTGCCAGCAGTGGCCTGGATAGCAATCAGCCCCAGCATTTT.

In its sample, this clonotype was seen a few times. This rearrangement joins TRBV7-2 to TRBJ2-2; 10 nucleotides align to TRBD2. Germline V gene sequence: CDR1 SGHTA, CDR2 FQGNSA. This CDR3 has 17 amino acids. The ends lost 1 base at V and 4 bases at J; junction bases unmatched: 6. DNA for the CDR3: TGTGCCAGCAGCTTAGGAGTGACTAGCGGGCCCACCGGGGAGCTGTTTTTT. Its protein product is CASSLGVTSGPTGELFF.

The table lists this clonotype with a count of one. The gene calls are TRBV7-3 and TRBJ2-1, with 10 bases fitting TRBD1. The germline CDR1 and CDR2 sequences are SGHTA and FQGTGA. This CDR3 comprises 15 residues. Trimming cost V 5 bases and J 6 bases; bases outside gene matches: 7. CDR3 DNA sequence: TGTGCCAGCAGCCCCCAGACAGGGGGCATCAATGAGCAGTTCTTC. Translation gives CASSPQTGGINEQFF.

This clonotype was picked up a small number of times. The chain combines TRBV6-5 with TRBJ1-2; D perhaps matches TRBD1 (5 bases). Germline loops: CDR1 MNHEY, CDR2 SVGAGI. This CDR3 contains 12 residues. V lost 6 bases, J lost 3 bases, and 8 bases lay in between. The CDR3: CASRRGDYGYTF. The DNA for the CDR3 is TGTGCCAGCAGGAGAGGGGACTATGGCTACACCTTC.

This clonotype was counted a few times. The chain is built from TRBV7-9 and TRBJ2-7; D perhaps matches TRBD2 (5 bases). The CDR3 runs 15 residues. Trimming pared 3 bases from V and 7 bases from J, leaving 19 bases between. The germline V gene has CDR1 SEHNR and CDR2 FQNEAQ (reference sequence). CDR3 sequence (DNA): TGTGCCAGCAGCTTCATGGGGAGCGGCTTAGAAGAGCAGTACTTC. Translating it yields CASSFMGSGLEEQYF.

This chain connects TRBV5-1 to TRBJ2-4; D unresolved. Germline V lookup: CDR1 SGHRS, CDR2 YFSETQ. Trimming took off 4 bases at V and 14 bases at J, with 22 bases between the two ends. The CDR3 sequence is 14 residues long. In nucleotides, the CDR3 is TGCGCCAGCAGCCAATCAGGAATTGATGGGAACGAGTACTTC. It translates to CASSQSGIDGNEYF.

This clonotype was seen a few times. V is TRBV20-1 and J is TRBJ1-6; no clear D. Trimming removed 3 bases from V and 0 bases from J, with 12 bases in between. The CDR3 covers 16 residues. Germline CDR1 reads DFQATT; CDR2 reads SNEGSKA (reference sequence). The CDR3 here is CSASDPASSYNSPLHF. The CDR3 DNA follows: TGCAGTGCTAGCGACCCCGCAAGCTCCTATAATTCACCCCTCCACTTT.

The gene calls are TRBV9 and TRBJ2-1; 8 bases map to TRBD2. The CDR3 has 16 amino acids. The V and J ends lost 0 bases and 9 bases, in that order; junction bases with no gene match: 11. The germline V gene encodes CDR1 SGDLS and CDR2 YYNGEE. CDR3 sequence reads: CASSVARASGHVEQFF. CDR3 DNA: TGTGCCAGCAGCGTAGCTAGGGCTAGCGGGCATGTTGAGCAGTTCTTC.

This clonotype has only a few counts. The chain employs TRBV7-2 and TRBJ2-5; D gene uncertain. The length of the CDR3 is 14 residues. Trimming removed 4 bases from V and 3 bases from J, with 12 bases in between. Germline V CDR1 and CDR2: SGHTA, FQGNSA. CDR3 coding DNA: TGTGCCAGCAGCTCACAAGCGATCAAAGAGACCCAGTACTTC. It yields the protein CASSSQAIKETQYF.

This sequence joins TRBV29-1 and TRBJ2-2; no clear D gene. The CDR3 has 13 residues. CDR1 and CDR2 (germline): SQVTM, ANQGSEA. Trimming stripped 3 bases from V and 0 bases from J, with 5 bases between. CDR3 DNA: TGCAGCGTTGACACCGCGAACACCGGGGAGCTGTTTTTT. Its translation is CSVDTANTGELFF.

The genes are TRBV4-3 and TRBJ1-2; D may be TRBD1 (5 bases). The CDR3 length is 17 residues. V gave up 6 bases and J gave up 4 bases, with 24 bases separating them. From germline, CDR1 is LGHNA and CDR2 YSLEER. The CDR3 sequence is CASSPMEGRRGGYGYTF. The CDR3 bases are TGCGCCAGCAGTCCCATGGAGGGGCGGCGGGGAGGCTATGGCTACACCTTC.

The table lists this clonotype with a few counts. The chain couples TRBV7-6 to TRBJ1-1; perhaps TRBD1 as D (5 bases). This CDR3 is built from 14 residues. Germline V lookup: CDR1 SGHVS, CDR2 FNYEAQ. Between the trimmed V and J ends, which lost 5 bases and 5 bases, there was a span of 15 bases. The CDR3 loop is CASSPRGGPTEAFF. CDR3 DNA: TGTGCCAGCAGCCCGCGGGGGGGACCAACTGAAGCTTTCTTT.

This sequence joins TRBV27 and TRBJ1-2; tentatively, D is TRBD1 (5 bases). V gave up 2 bases and J gave up 4 bases, with 14 bases separating them. Looked up from germline, CDR1 is MNHEY and CDR2 is SMNVEV (reference sequence). The CDR3 contains 15 residues. CDR3 in amino acids: CASSLGGSQIYGYTF. The CDR3 bases are TGTGCCAGCAGTTTAGGGGGAAGTCAGATCTATGGCTACACCTTC.

The chain employs TRBV5-8 and TRBJ1-6; no firm D call. The CDR3 has 16 residues. Germline assignment: CDR1 SGHTS and CDR2 YDEGEE. V was shortened by 3 bases and J by 10 bases, with 20 bases between the two germline ends. CDR3 sequence reads: CASSYYHGVGFSPLHF. The CDR3 DNA is TGTGCCAGCAGCTACTACCACGGGGTAGGATTCTCACCCCTCCACTTT.

There are many counts of this clonotype. CDR3 protein: CASSQDVGRHGYTF. The CDR3 bases are TGCGCCAGCAGCCAAGATGTGGGGAGACATGGCTACACCTTC. This chain uses TRBV4-3 with TRBJ1-2; D is unresolved. This CDR3 region has 14 residues. Looked up from germline, CDR1 is LGHNA and CDR2 is YSLEER. V lost 0 bases and J lost 6, with 11 bases in between.

This sequence joins TRBV24-1 and TRBJ2-7, with TRBD2 matching over 7 bases. The ends lost 12 bases at V and 0 bases at J; junction bases unmatched: 19. From germline, CDR1 is KGHDR and CDR2 SFDVKD. The CDR3 is 17 amino acids. Written as DNA, the CDR3 is TGTGCCCCCCCCCGCGGGAGTGTTTTTGGTGGCTCCTACGAGCAGTACTTC. Its protein is CAPPRGSVFGGSYEQYF.